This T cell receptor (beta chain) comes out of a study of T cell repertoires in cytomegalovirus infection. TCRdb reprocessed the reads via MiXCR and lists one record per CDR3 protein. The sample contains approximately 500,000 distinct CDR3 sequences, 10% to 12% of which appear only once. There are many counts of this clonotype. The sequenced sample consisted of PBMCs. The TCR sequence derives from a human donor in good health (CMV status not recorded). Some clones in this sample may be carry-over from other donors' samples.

CDR3 sequence: CASSPGLGSHQETQYF. The CDR3 bases are TGTGCCAGCAGCCCCGGTTTGGGCAGCCACCAAGAGACCCAGTACTTC. The V and J genes are TRBV6-2 or TRBV6-3 and TRBJ2-5; the D is unclear. The CDR3 contains 16 residues. V lost 6 bases to trimming and J lost 0 bases, with 17 bases between them. Per the germline V gene, CDR1 is MNHEY and CDR2 is SVGEGT.